Reported below is one TCR beta chain. The record originates from a study of technical replicates of blood from a handful of donors. Data came from immunoSEQ multiplex PCR; TCRdb stores just in-frame clones and leaves some out. The profile shows under 85,000 clones, about 96% of them singletons. CDR1 SGHRS and CDR2 YFSETQ come from the germline V gene. CDR3 length: 13 amino acids. V lost 4 bases, J lost 4 bases, and 11 bases lay in between. Specimen: T cells isolated from PBMCs. This clonotype originated in a human donor in good health. The V and J genes are TRBV5-1 and TRBJ1-1; the D gene is possibly TRBD1 (5 bases). The CDR3 sequence is CASSLSGGTEAFF. CDR3 sequence (DNA): TGCGCCAGCAGCCTCTCCGGGGGCACTGAAGCTTTCTTT.